Listed here are 2 T cell receptor beta chains from one sample, sequenced in a study of blood T cell repertoires in COVID-19. Method: immunoSEQ multiplex PCR; TCRdb's copy keeps in-frame clones and lacks some. Of around 100,000 clones listed, approximately 80% were seen once; the top ten hold 9% to 14%. Sequencing input: peripheral blood. The receptors shown here come from a woman in her 70s with acute or convalescent COVID-19.

This chain uses TRBV5-1 with TRBJ2-5, with 9 positions matching TRBD2. CDR3 size: 15 residues. V was pared by 0 bases and J by 5 bases, with 5 bases of the junction left unmatched. CDR1 is SGHRS, CDR2 YFSETQ, per germline. The CDR3 here is CASSLAAGGQETQYF. The CDR3 nucleotides are TGCGCCAGCAGCTTGGCCGCGGGGGGGCAGGAGACCCAGTACTTC.

The chain employs TRBV2 and TRBJ1-3; D possibly corresponds to TRBD1 (5 bases). The germline gives CDR1 SNHLY, CDR2 FYNNEI. Trimming removed 7 bases at V and 2 bases at J, with 24 bases between. CDR3 length: 18 residues. The CDR3 DNA sequence: TGTGCCAGCATCTTCTCCGGGACTGCGCTGGGGGCTGGAAACACCATATATTTT. Its protein is CASIFSGTALGAGNTIYF.